This TCR beta chain was identified in a study of cytomegalovirus exposure and HLA in healthy donors. The V and J ends lost 8 bases and 4 bases, in that order; junction bases with no gene match: 4. The CDR3 is 13 residues long. CDR1 is SQVTM and CDR2 is ANQGSEA in the germline V gene. Assay used: immunoSEQ multiplex PCR; TCRdb lists only in-frame clones, some missing. The sample shows tens of thousands of clones, 84% of them seen only once. The rearrangement links TRBV29-1 to TRBJ2-1, with 11 bases fitting TRBD1. Sample: PBMCs. The clonotype comes from a woman between 18 and 30 years old in good health and CMV-seropositive. For the CDR3, the DNA is TGCAGCCACGGGACAGGGGGGTACAATGAGCAGTTCTTC. It encodes CSHGTGGYNEQFF.